Listed below are T cell receptor beta chains from one sample, sequenced in a study of OX40 agonist ivuxolimab in advanced cancers. TCRdb keeps only in-frame clones here, not all; method: immunoSEQ multiplex PCR. The sample lists about 13,000 clones; under 80% were seen once. The sequences come from CD4+ or CD8+ T cells sorted from blood, collected in a trial of the OX40 agonist ivuxolimab. The receptors derive from an adult with an advanced solid tumor such as melanoma, head and neck, liver or kidney cancer. Each CDR3 is given with its conserved first and last residue. The D gene is left open where the match is weak. Rows give clone size only sometimes, using once, few, many, or a class for an expanded clone.

>TRBV28|TRBJ2-2|few|TRBD1
TGTGCCAGCAGCCCCGGGACAGGAGACACCGGGGAGCTGTTTTTT
CASSPGTGDTGELFF
>TRBV6-5|TRBJ2-2|once|TRBD2
TGTGCCAGCGAAAGAAAGGGAGGGACCGGGGAGCTGTTTTTT
CASERKGGTGELFF
>TRBV30|TRBJ1-2|NA|NA
TGTGCCTGGAGCAACGGGCAGTCTAACTATGGCTACACCTTC
CAWSNGQSNYGYTF
>TRBV15|TRBJ2-5|NA|NA
TGTGCCACCAGGGGAAGAGGAGGTGAGACCCAGTACTTC
CATRGRGGETQYF
>TRBV4-1|TRBJ2-1|NA|NA
TGCGCCAGCAGCACTTACAATGAGCAGTTCTTC
CASSTYNEQFF
>TRBV4-1|TRBJ2-5|NA|NA
TGCGCCAGCAGCCAATTGTTGGGGTGGGAGACCCAGTACTTC
CASSQLLGWETQYF
>TRBV29-1|TRBJ2-7|NA|NA
TGCAGCGTTAACCTCCTCGGGACGGATTACGAGCAGTACTTC
CSVNLLGTDYEQYF
>TRBV27|TRBJ1-2|NA|NA
TGTGCCAGCAGTTTCGGCTTATCCTCAGGCGGCTACACCTTC
CASSFGLSSGGYTF
>TRBV28|TRBJ2-7|NA|TRBD2
TGTGCCAGCAGATCGCGGGAGGGCCTGTACGAGCAGTACTTC
CASRSREGLYEQYF
>TRBV27|TRBJ2-5|once|TRBD1
TGTGCCAGCAGCAGACAGGGAGATGAGACCCAGTACTTC
CASSRQGDETQYF
>TRBV10-3|TRBJ2-3|NA|TRBD2
TGTGCCATCAGTCCCGGGGGGACTAGCACAGATACGCAGTATTTT
CAISPGGTSTDTQYF
>TRBV9|TRBJ1-2|NA|TRBD1
TGTGCCAGCAGCGGGGGACAGAGCTATGGCTACACCTTC
CASSGGQSYGYTF
>TRBV4-1|TRBJ1-4|NA|NA
TGCGCCAGCAGCCTCCGACAGAATGAAAAACTGTTTTTT
CASSLRQNEKLFF
>TRBV19|TRBJ2-1|once|NA
TGTGCCAGTAGTATCATCACGGGGCCGCGCAATGAGCAGTTCTTC
CASSIITGPRNEQFF
>TRBV6-5|TRBJ2-5|NA|TRBD1
TGTGCCAGCAGTTACAACACAGGGGGCCGAGAGACCCAGTACTTC
CASSYNTGGRETQYF
>TRBV6-6|TRBJ1-4|once|NA
TGTGCCAGCAGTTACCCTAATGAAAAACTGTTTTTT
CASSYPNEKLFF
>TRBV7-8|TRBJ2-5|NA|NA
TGTGCCAGCAGCGTAGGAAATGGCAGAGGGGAGACCCAGTACTTC
CASSVGNGRGETQYF
>TRBV14|TRBJ2-7|NA|NA
TGTGCCAGCAGCCCCGAAAGCTACGAGCAGTACTTC
CASSPESYEQYF
>TRBV7-2|TRBJ2-2|NA|TRBD2
TGTGCCAGCAGCTCTGAGCGGGAGGGCCTGGGCGGGGAGCTGTTTTTT
CASSSEREGLGGELFF
>TRBV6-5|TRBJ1-2|NA|NA
TGTGCCAGCAGTTGGGCAGGGGATGGCTATGGCTACACCTTC
CASSWAGDGYGYTF
>TRBV6-4|TRBJ2-3|once|NA
TGTGCCAGCAGTGACTACGGGGAGGCGACAGATACGCAGTATTTT
CASSDYGEATDTQYF
>TRBV27|TRBJ2-5|NA|NA
TGTGCCAGCAGTTTAACCCCTCTAGGTACCGAGACCCAGTACTTC
CASSLTPLGTETQYF
>TRBV30|TRBJ2-5|NA|TRBD1
TGTGCCTGGGCCCCCCTGACAGGGCCCCAAGAGACCCAGTACTTC
CAWAPLTGPQETQYF
>TRBV6-5|TRBJ2-7|NA|NA
TGTGCCAGCAGTTACTCAGAGGAGTCCTACGAGCAGTACTTC
CASSYSEESYEQYF
>TRBV29-1|TRBJ2-7|NA|TRBD1
TGCAGCGCCGCCGGGACAGGGGGCTCCTACGAGCAGTACTTC
CSAAGTGGSYEQYF
>TRBV7-3|TRBJ2-1|NA|NA
TGTGCCAGCAGCTTATTCTGGTTATTGCGCCACAATGAGCAGTTCTTC
CASSLFWLLRHNEQFF
>TRBV7-9|TRBJ2-1|NA|TRBD1
TGTGCCAGCAGCTCGCCTGACAGGGAACACAATGAGCAGTTCTTC
CASSSPDREHNEQFF
>TRBV6-5|TRBJ2-1|NA|TRBD2
TGTGCCAGCAGTTACTCGGGGTTAGCGGGAGTTAATGAGCAGTTCTTC
CASSYSGLAGVNEQFF
>TRBV7-6|TRBJ2-7|once|NA
TGTGCCAGCAGCTCTGACCTGGGGGCCTCCTACGAGCAGTACTTC
CASSSDLGASYEQYF
>TRBV5-5|TRBJ1-1|NA|NA
TGTGCCAGCAGCTTGGGATCAGTGAGGACTGAAGCTTTCTTT
CASSLGSVRTEAFF
>TRBV7-9|TRBJ2-3|NA|NA
TGTGCCAGCAGCTCGGCCTGGCCGGATGTTTTCACAGATACGCAGTATTTT
CASSSAWPDVFTDTQYF
>TRBV9|TRBJ2-7|NA|NA
TGTGCCAGCAGCACCCCGGCCCCGCGGTACGAGCAGTACTTC
CASSTPAPRYEQYF
>TRBV27|TRBJ2-7|few|NA
TGTGCCAGCAGCCCCTACCTCGAGGGCGACGAGCAGTACTTC
CASSPYLEGDEQYF
>TRBV14|TRBJ2-1|NA|TRBD1
TGTGCCAGCAGCCGAACAGGGGCCACCTACAATGAGCAGTTCTTC
CASSRTGATYNEQFF
>TRBV7-2|TRBJ2-3|NA|TRBD1
TGTGCCAGCAGCTTAGGGGCAGGGGGCTTTGAGTTAGATACGCAGTATTTT
CASSLGAGGFELDTQYF
>TRBV18|TRBJ2-7|NA|NA
TGTGCCAGCTCACTGGGAGCCTACGAGCAGTACTTC
CASSLGAYEQYF
>TRBV4-1|TRBJ2-2|NA|TRBD1
TGCGCCAGCAGCCTCGGGACAGGGAGCACCGGGGAGCTGTTTTTT
CASSLGTGSTGELFF
>TRBV5-1|TRBJ2-7|NA|TRBD1
TGCGCCAGCAGCTCGGGACAGGGGGCAGACGAGCAGTACTTC
CASSSGQGADEQYF
>TRBV5-6|TRBJ2-7|many|NA
TGTGCCAGCAGCCACGGGGAGACGGAGTACTTC
CASSHGETEYF
>TRBV7-2|TRBJ2-1|NA|NA
TGTGCCAGCAGCTTATCAAAAGATGAGCAGTTCTTC
CASSLSKDEQFF
>TRBV27|TRBJ2-2|NA|NA
TGTGCCAGCAGTCCCTCCGTCGCGTCTATCCTGGGCGGGGAGCTGTTTTTT
CASSPSVASILGGELFF